The 13 T cell receptor beta chains listed next were all sequenced from one sample in a study of blood T cell repertoires in COVID-19. Clones were sequenced by immunoSEQ multiplex PCR, and TCRdb holds only the in-frame ones, with some missing. The sample carries 30,000 to 40,000 clones, around 84% recorded once. What was sequenced was peripheral blood. The origin of the receptors is a man between 65 and 79 years old with acute or convalescent COVID-19.

CDR3 coding DNA: TGTGCCAGCAGTTACTCGATTAACGGAGTCGAAGAGCAGTACTTC. Amino acid sequence: CASSYSINGVEEQYF. This chain connects TRBV6-5 to TRBJ2-7; the D is unclear. Germline V gene lookup returns CDR1 MNHEY and CDR2 SVGAGI. The CDR3 consists of 15 residues. V lost 0 bases to trimming and J lost 7 bases, with 16 bases between them.

This chain connects TRBV6-6 to TRBJ1-1; no firm D call. CDR1 is MNHNY, CDR2 SVGAGI, per germline (reference sequence). The germline V and J ends were trimmed by 6 bases and 10 bases, with 15 bases remaining between them. The length of the CDR3 is 12 residues. The CDR3 coding sequence is TGTGCCAGCAGAGGAACAGACCGGGGAGCTTTCTTT. This sequence encodes CASRGTDRGAFF.

This sequence joins TRBV28 and TRBJ1-5, with TRBD1 identical over 7 bases. V trimming: 4 bases; J trimming: 6 bases; junction bases outside the gene matches: 6. The germline V gene has CDR1 MDHEN and CDR2 SYDVKM. This CDR3 contains 14 residues. DNA for the CDR3: TGTGCCAGCAGTTCCACAGGGGTTGCTCAGCCCCAGCATTTT. Its protein product is CASSSTGVAQPQHF.

The chain joins TRBV27 to TRBJ2-5, with TRBD1 identical over 7 bases. The CDR3 loop spans 14 amino acids. V shed 3 bases, J shed 5 bases, and the junction held 6 bases outside the gene matches. Germline CDR1 MNHEY, CDR2 SMNVEV (reference sequence). In DNA form, the CDR3 reads TGTGCCAGCAGTTTCGCAGGGGGTAGGGAGACCCAGTACTTC. The encoded protein is CASSFAGGRETQYF.

This clone was counted once. The J gene is TRBJ2-4, the V gene TRBV6-5; 7 bases agree with TRBD2. The trim removed 2 bases at V and 6 bases at J, leaving 10 bases unmatched. Germline V gives CDR1 MNHEY, CDR2 SVGAGI. The CDR3 spans 16 residues. This CDR3 is CASSYGGRIAGNIQYF. The CDR3 DNA follows: TGTGCCAGCAGTTACGGCGGTCGAATAGCGGGAAACATTCAGTACTTC.

This chain connects TRBV5-6 to TRBJ1-1; perhaps TRBD1 as D (6 bases). Germline lookup yields CDR1 SGHDT and CDR2 YYEEEE. The V end was cut by 2 bases, the J end by 7 bases, with 12 bases between. The CDR3 sequence is 13 residues long. The CDR3 loop is CASSFGGLFEAFF. Here the CDR3 DNA reads TGTGCCAGCAGCTTCGGGGGGCTATTTGAAGCTTTCTTT.

The V gene is TRBV6-5, the J gene TRBJ1-6; 9 bases align to TRBD1. Germline CDR1 MNHEY, CDR2 SVGAGI. J was trimmed by 7 bases and V by 6 bases; bases with no gene match: 7. The CDR3 contains 15 residues. This CDR3 is CASRPSTGGNSPLHF. The CDR3 DNA reads TGTGCCAGCAGACCTTCGACAGGGGGGAATTCACCCCTCCACTTT.

The V and J genes are TRBV19 and TRBJ2-3; TRBD1 agrees at 8 bases. Germline V lookup: CDR1 LNHDA, CDR2 SQIVND (reference sequence). After removal of 1 base from V and 8 bases from J, the junction contained 5 bases not matched to a gene. The CDR3 has 14 amino acids. For the CDR3, the DNA is TGTGCCAGTAGTATAGGACAGGGGAGTGGTACGCAGTATTTT. Its protein is CASSIGQGSGTQYF. The variable domain in full, completed from reference TRBV19 and TRBJ2-3, reads DGGITQSPKYLFRKEGQNVTLSCEQNLNHDAMYWYRQDPGQGLRLIYYSQIVNDFQKGDIAEGYSVSREKKESFPLTVTSAQKNPTAFYLCASSIGQGSGTQYFGPGTRLTVL.

V is TRBV5-5 and J is TRBJ1-1; D is uncertain. Trimming took 1 base from V and 2 from J, leaving 12 bases between them. From germline, CDR1 is SGHKS and CDR2 YYEKEE (reference sequence). CDR3 length equals 15 residues. The CDR3 protein is CASSLMGAINTEAFF. CDR3 bases: TGTGCCAGCAGCTTGATGGGCGCAATAAACACTGAAGCTTTCTTT. The full variable domain, rest sourced from reference TRBV5-5 and TRBJ1-1, is DAGVTQSPTHLIKTRGQQVTLRCSPISGHKSVSWYQQVLGQGPQFIFQYYEKEERGRGNFPDRFSARQFPNYSSELNVNALLLGDSALYLCASSLMGAINTEAFFGQGTRLTVV.

J is TRBJ1-4 and V is TRBV4-1; 8 bases agree with TRBD1. The CDR3 consists of 15 residues. Germline loops: CDR1 MGHRA, CDR2 YSYEKL. J was trimmed by 8 bases and V by 4 bases; bases with no gene match: 9. The CDR3 coding sequence is TGCGCCAGCAGCCGCTCGACAGGGGTAGACGAAAAACTGTTTTTT. Translating gives CASSRSTGVDEKLFF.

The CDR3 sequence: CASSPGKLTNTDTQYF. The CDR3 DNA reads TGTGCCAGCAGCCCTGGTAAACTAACGAACACAGATACGCAGTATTTT. The chain employs TRBV7-9 and TRBJ2-3; D call uncertain. There are 16 residues in the CDR3. Germline V gives CDR1 SEHNR, CDR2 FQNEAQ (reference sequence). The ends were cut back, 5 bases at V and 2 bases at J, with 17 bases in the middle. The full variable domain, in which reference TRBV7-9 and TRBJ2-3 provide the parts outside the CDR3, is DTGVSQNPRHKITKRGQNVTFRCDPISEHNRLYWYRQTLGQGPEFLTYFQNEAQLEKSRLLSDRFSAERPKGSFSTLEIQRTEQGDSAMYLCASSPGKLTNTDTQYFGPGTRLTVL.

This clone was seen a few times. This chain uses TRBV30 with TRBJ1-1; no definite D call. This CDR3 region has 13 residues. Germline CDR1 is GTSNPN and CDR2 is SVGIG (reference sequence). V was cut by 5 bases and J by 5 bases, with 15 bases left in between. CDR3 DNA sequence: TGTGCCTGGCGAGCTGGAGGACCGACTGAAGCTTTCTTT. Its translation: CAWRAGGPTEAFF.

The genes are TRBV27 and TRBJ2-7; TRBD2 is a possible D gene (6 bases). Germline CDR1 MNHEY, CDR2 SMNVEV (reference sequence). Trimming removed 9 bases at V and 4 bases at J, with 10 bases between. This CDR3 is built from 11 residues. CDR3 protein: CASSGGYEQYF. The CDR3 bases are TGTGCCAGTTCAGGAGGGTACGAGCAGTACTTC.